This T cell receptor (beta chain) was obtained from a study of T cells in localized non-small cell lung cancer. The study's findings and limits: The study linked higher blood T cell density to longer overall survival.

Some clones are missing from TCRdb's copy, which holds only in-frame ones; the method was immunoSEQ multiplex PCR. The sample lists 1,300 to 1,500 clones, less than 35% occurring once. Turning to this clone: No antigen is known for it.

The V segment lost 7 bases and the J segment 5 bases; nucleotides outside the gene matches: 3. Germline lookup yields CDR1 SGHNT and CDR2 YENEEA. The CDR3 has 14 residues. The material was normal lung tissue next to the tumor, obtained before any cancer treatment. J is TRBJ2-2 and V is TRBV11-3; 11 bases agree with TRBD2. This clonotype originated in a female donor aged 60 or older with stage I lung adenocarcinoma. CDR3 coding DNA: TGTGCCAGCATGCTAGCGGGGGGTACCGGGGAGCTGTTTTTT. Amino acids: CASMLAGGTGELFF.